This TCR beta chain is drawn from a study of T cell responses to AZD1222 COVID-19 vaccine. Worth noting for this clone: The antigen remains unidentified.

Clones were sequenced by immunoSEQ multiplex PCR, and TCRdb holds only the in-frame ones, with some missing. The sample holds roughly 45,000 clones, about 83% seen once. Study outcomes and limitations: Clonal diversity was possibly underestimated, and the donors were mostly white British, with more females.

Per germline, CDR1 MGHDK and CDR2 SYGVNS. This CDR3 is 14 amino acids long. Trimming stripped 6 bases from V and 3 bases from J, with 14 bases between. The chain recombines TRBV25-1 with TRBJ2-5; perhaps TRBD2 as D (5 bases). The sequence came from an adult in good health. The material was peripheral blood, obtained on day 0 of AZD1222 vaccination. CDR3 bases: TGTGCCAGCAGCATTATGTCCGGGGAAGAGACCCAGTACTTC. As protein: CASSIMSGEETQYF.